This TCR beta chain was found in a study of vaccination effects on CD4 cells after COVID-19. In the ViraFEST assay, antigen-specific CD4+ clonotypes were identified by expansion after peptide-pool stimulation. A 10-day culture period preceded the isolation of CD4+ T cells. Having tested negative for nucleocapsid antibodies, the vaccine recipients showed no prior SARS-CoV-2 infection. Wells each received some 2.2 million PBMC, cultured with 10 IU/ml IL-2 and 10 ug/ml peptides. IL-2 medium took the place of half the medium on both days 3 and 7. About this clone: As yet, its antigen is unknown.

Profiled with immunoSEQ multiplex PCR; TCRdb holds only in-frame clones, not every one. The profile shows approximately 76,000 clones, under 80% of them singletons. Between the trimmed V and J ends, which lost 6 bases and 11 bases, there was a span of 16 bases. This CDR3 contains 12 residues. CDR1 and CDR2 from the germline V gene are LNHDA and SQIVND (reference sequence). Study outcomes and limitations: There was marked clonal contraction among infection- and vaccine-induced clones late after vaccination. Researchers report that only 1 of 255 vaccine-induced clones in healthy vaccinees cross-reacted with common cold coronaviruses.

This chain uses TRBV19 with TRBJ1-1, with D uncertain. The material was CD4+ T cells from PBMCs cultured with SARS-CoV-2 spike peptides, obtained before COVID-19 vaccination. The TCR comes from a human donor who received a COVID-19 vaccine. For the CDR3, the DNA is TGTGCCAGTAGCCACAAGGAGCGCAAGGCTTTCTTT. This codes for CASSHKERKAFF.